A selection of T cell receptor beta chains follows, all from one sample in a study of blood T cell repertoires in COVID-19. Assay: immunoSEQ multiplex PCR; the TCRdb copy retains only in-frame clones and omits some. Here the sample spans around 95,000 clones, about 85% being singletons. Sequenced sample: peripheral blood. Receptors were obtained from a middle-aged man with active or convalescent COVID-19. CDR3s include the opening cysteine and the closing phenylalanine or tryptophan. Fields, in order: J gene, V gene, D gene, CDR3 protein, CDR3 DNA. D genes are given only for firm matches.

>TRBJ2-4|TRBV25-1|TRBD1
CASSNPGQGKSSIQYF
TGTGCCAGCAGTAACCCGGGACAGGGGAAATCTAGCATTCAGTACTTC
>TRBJ2-1|TRBV10-2|TRBD2
CASSVAGGGNEQFF
TGCGCCAGCAGTGTAGCGGGAGGGGGTAATGAGCAGTTCTTC
>TRBJ2-1|TRBV9|NA
CASSGRSRSHNEQFF
TGTGCCAGCAGCGGAAGATCGAGATCTCACAATGAGCAGTTCTTC
>TRBJ1-1|TRBV3-1/TRBV3-2|TRBD1
CASSTSTGVTEAFF
TGTGCCAGCAGCACTTCGACAGGGGTGACTGAAGCTTTCTTT
>TRBJ2-1|TRBV19|TRBD2
CASSGSGIQRYEQFF
TGTGCCAGTAGTGGAAGCGGGATTCAGCGATATGAGCAGTTCTTC
>TRBJ1-2|TRBV2|NA
CASILDRNNYGYTF
TGTGCCAGCATACTGGACAGAAATAACTATGGCTACACCTTC
>TRBJ1-2|TRBV2|NA
CASSEDGANYGYTF
TGTGCCAGCAGTGAAGATGGAGCTAACTATGGCTACACCTTC
>TRBJ2-7|TRBV27|NA
CASSSRTDNYEQYF
TGTGCCAGCAGTTCTAGGACAGACAACTACGAGCAGTACTTC
>TRBJ1-6|TRBV25-1|TRBD1
CASSDTGQGDNSPLHF
TGTGCCAGCAGTGACACGGGACAGGGAGATAATTCACCCCTCCACTTT
>TRBJ1-6|TRBV2|NA
CASSENISGTLHF
TGTGCCAGCAGTGAAAACATCTCAGGGACCCTCCACTTT
>TRBJ1-2|TRBV5-5|NA
CASSLRPLVASYGYTF
TGTGCCAGCAGCTTGCGTCCACTGGTCGCATCTTATGGCTACACCTTC
>TRBJ1-2|TRBV6-4|NA
CASSAGTTYGYTF
TGTGCCAGCAGCGCCGGGACAACCTATGGCTACACCTTC
>TRBJ1-2|TRBV28|TRBD1
CASLSLRDRGRYEGYTF
TGTGCCAGCCTTAGTCTCCGGGACAGGGGGCGCTACGAGGGCTACACCTTC
>TRBJ2-5|TRBV30|NA
CAWSVGRVETQYF
TGTGCCTGGAGTGTCGGCAGGGTAGAGACCCAGTACTTC